The 14 T cell receptor beta chains below were found in one sample sequenced in a study of CD8+CD57+ T cells in acquired aplastic anemia (dated 2018 in TCRdb). The reads were generated on an Illumina HiSeq 2000. Genomic DNA was used as template for profiling of TCR beta VDJ combinations and CDR3 sequences. The raw public reads went through TCRdb reprocessing: fastp at Q25, MiXCR clone calling, in-frame beta chains kept. Identical CDR3 proteins give one entry, which carries the most common genes and DNA. Counted in this sample were about 240,000 distinct CDR3 sequences; 40% to 50% of them appeared once. The ten largest clones capture over 7.5% of the sample. Patients chosen for sequencing had shown expansion of CD8+CD57+ cells by flow cytometry. Source material: sorted CD4+, CD8+, or CD8+CD57+ T cells (not recorded which) from PBMCs. The receptors originated from a human donor with aplastic anemia.

The rearrangement links TRBV19 to TRBJ1-6, with D unresolved. The CDR3 consists of 15 residues. Trimming pared 8 bases from V and 0 bases from J, leaving 11 bases between. Germline-derived CDR1 and CDR2 are LNHDA and SQIVND (reference sequence). In nucleotides, the CDR3 is TGTGCCAGTTTGCGTCGGAGCTCCTATAATTCACCCCTCCACTTT. Amino acids: CASLRRSSYNSPLHF. Full variable domain (outside the CDR3, taken from reference TRBV19 and TRBJ1-6): DGGITQSPKYLFRKEGQNVTLSCEQNLNHDAMYWYRQDPGQGLRLIYYSQIVNDFQKGDIAEGYSVSREKKESFPLTVTSAQKNPTAFYLCASLRRSSYNSPLHFGNGTRLTVT.

The chain combines TRBV20-1 with TRBJ2-7; weak D call: TRBD1 (6 bases). Trimming removed 5 bases from V and 5 bases from J, with 22 bases in between. This CDR3 contains 15 residues. The germline V gene has CDR1 DFQATT and CDR2 SNEGSKA (reference sequence). As DNA, the CDR3 is TGCAGTGCTCCCCAACCTTACAGGGATCAGGACGAGCAGTACTTC. Protein sequence: CSAPQPYRDQDEQYF.

This clonotype was detected ten times or more. The gene calls are TRBV20-1 and TRBJ1-6; the D is unclear. CDR3 size: 14 residues. V was trimmed by 4 bases and J by 10 bases, leaving 17 bases between them. Germline lookup yields CDR1 DFQATT and CDR2 SNEGSKA (reference sequence). The CDR3 reads CSATFKILGSPLHF. CDR3 sequence (DNA): TGCAGTGCTACCTTTAAAATATTAGGGTCACCCCTCCACTTT.

V is TRBV9 and J is TRBJ1-2, with TRBD1 matching over 9 bases. The CDR3 runs 15 residues. The V segment lost 3 bases and the J segment 1 base; nucleotides outside the gene matches: 4. Germline-derived CDR1 and CDR2 are SGDLS and YYNGEE. The CDR3 DNA sequence: TGTGCCAGCAGCGCGGGGGACAGGGTTAACTATGGCTACACCTTC. Its translation is CASSAGDRVNYGYTF.

This clonotype was recorded at least ten times. The rearrangement joins TRBV12-3 or TRBV12-4 to TRBJ2-7; 9 bases map to TRBD1. The CDR3 runs 15 residues. The V and J ends lost 3 bases and 1 base, in that order; junction bases with no gene match: 4. CDR3 amino acids: CASSLGGQGSYEQYF. The CDR3 region has the DNA TGTGCCAGCAGTTTGGGAGGACAGGGGTCCTACGAGCAGTACTTC.

The V gene is TRBV3-1, the J gene TRBJ2-5; no clear D gene. Germline values: CDR1 LGHDT, CDR2 YNNKEL (reference sequence). The CDR3 extends over 14 amino acids. Trimming took off 0 bases at V and 2 bases at J, with 7 bases between the two ends. The CDR3 coding sequence is TGTGCCAGCAGCCAAGACTCGGTACAAGAGACCCAGTACTTC. Amino acid sequence: CASSQDSVQETQYF.

The chain recombines TRBV10-3 with TRBJ1-1; maybe TRBD1 (5 bases). V was pared by 2 bases and J by 7 bases, with 8 bases between. This CDR3 has 12 residues. Per the germline V gene, CDR1 is ENHRY and CDR2 is SYGVKD. The CDR3 sequence is CAISEGGGEAFF. In DNA, the CDR3 is TGTGCCATCAGTGAGGGGGGAGGTGAAGCTTTCTTT.

Note on this clonotype: A much larger clonotype is one base distant, so this may be a read error. This chain links TRBV20-1 with TRBJ2-7; 7 nucleotides line up with TRBD2. Germline lookup yields CDR1 DFQATT and CDR2 SNEGSKA (reference sequence). Trimming cost V 6 bases and J 8 bases; bases outside gene matches: 16. The CDR3 length is 14 residues. The CDR3 spells CSAKPGRVGSKQYF. CDR3 nucleotides: TGCAGTGCCAAGCCTGGGAGGGTTGGGAGCAAGCAGTACTTC.

This clonotype has a single count. The V gene is TRBV7-6, the J gene TRBJ1-2; D is undetermined. V gave up 5 bases and J gave up 3 bases, with 10 bases separating them. CDR3 length: 13 amino acids. Germline CDR1 reads SGHVS; CDR2 reads FNYEAQ. CDR3: CASSPMRYYGYTF. CDR3 coding DNA: TGTGCCAGCAGCCCGATGCGGTACTATGGCTACACCTTC.

CDR3 nucleotides: TGTGCCACCAGTGATTCCCGGGTAGCGGGAAAGAATGAGCAGTTCTTC. Translating it yields CATSDSRVAGKNEQFF. This chain uses TRBV24-1 with TRBJ2-1; 8 bases agree with TRBD2. The trim removed 2 bases at V and 7 bases at J, leaving 9 bases unmatched. This CDR3 has 16 amino acids. CDR1 is KGHDR and CDR2 is SFDVKD in the germline V gene.

The V gene is TRBV25-1, the J gene TRBJ2-7; D perhaps matches TRBD1 (6 bases). The CDR3 spans 14 residues. Germline loops: CDR1 MGHDK, CDR2 SYGVNS. V was shortened by 1 base and J by 6 bases, with 13 bases between the two germline ends. The CDR3 loop is CASSEWRVGGEQYF. The CDR3 DNA reads as TGTGCCAGCAGTGAATGGCGGGTAGGGGGCGAGCAGTACTTC.

This clonotype appeared many times. This rearrangement joins TRBV19 to TRBJ1-1, with D uncertain. Trimming took off 5 bases at V and 2 bases at J, with 9 bases between the two ends. Germline V gives CDR1 LNHDA, CDR2 SQIVND (reference sequence). The CDR3 has 13 residues. CDR3 nucleotides: TGTGCCAGTAGTCTTTACTACAACACTGAAGCTTTCTTT. Protein sequence: CASSLYYNTEAFF.

This clonotype occurred many times. V usage is TRBV7-9 and J usage is TRBJ1-3, with D hard to call. This CDR3 contains 18 residues. V was clipped by 6 bases and J by 7 bases, with 28 bases between them. The germline V gene has CDR1 SEHNR and CDR2 FQNEAQ (reference sequence). Here the CDR3 reads CASRPKGDMAEVWNTIYF. Written as DNA, the CDR3 is TGTGCCAGCAGACCAAAAGGAGACATGGCCGAGGTTTGGAACACCATATATTTT. Full variable domain (outside the CDR3, taken from reference TRBV7-9 and TRBJ1-3): DTGVSQNPRHKITKRGQNVTFRCDPISEHNRLYWYRQTLGQGPEFLTYFQNEAQLEKSRLLSDRFSAERPKGSFSTLEIQRTEQGDSAMYLCASRPKGDMAEVWNTIYFGEGSWLTVV.

Details on this clonotype: At one end the junction does not follow the germline gene, possibly because of a read error. V and J are TRBV14 and TRBJ2-5; TRBD2 aligns across 15 bases. Germline CDR1 and CDR2: SGHDN and FVKESK. The CDR3 is 18 residues long. The CDR3 coding sequence is TGTGCCAGCAGCCAGGCAGGACTAGCGGGAGGGCCGGCAGAGGCCCAGTACTTC. Translating it yields CASSQAGLAGGPAEAQYF.